This record looks at one T cell receptor beta chain sequence and its context. It was with a sample-barcoded 5' primer and a J-beta primer mix that a second PCR of roughly 7 to 12 cycles was run. TCRdb reprocessed the 5' RACE reads with MiXCR, giving one entry per CDR3 protein. The data show about 1.5 million distinct CDR3 sequences, with roughly 43% seen just once and approximately 4% held by the top ten. The record originates from a study of blood T cells in healthy people across ages. The study drew donors from healthy Caucasian individuals in Russia aged roughly 6 to 95. Every participating donor contributed roughly 11 milliliters of peripheral blood through a draw. The authors extracted at least 5 micrograms of total RNA per sample. V dropped 7 bases and J dropped 4 bases, with 14 bases sitting between them. Germline V CDR1 and CDR2: MNHNY, SVGAGI (reference sequence). The CDR3 consists of 14 residues.

The receptor's source is a woman aged 18-35 years in good health. The chain employs TRBV6-6 and TRBJ2-1, with D possibly being TRBD1 (6 bases). Sequencing input: blood. In nucleotides, the CDR3 is TGTGCCAGCACCCTACAGGGTGGATACAATGAGCAGTTCTTC. Amino acid sequence: CASTLQGGYNEQFF.